The source of this TCR beta chain is a study of radiotherapy plus CTLA-4 blockade in lung cancer. Study-wide findings and caveats: There was expansion of tumor-derived TCR clones in blood after radiotherapy plus ipilimumab.

With regard to this clone: Its antigen is unidentified.

Germline CDR1 and CDR2: SGHTS and YDEGEE. V gave up 2 bases and J gave up 3 bases; unmatched junction bases: 6. The length of the CDR3 is 16 residues. The protocol was immunoSEQ multiplex PCR, while the TCRdb copy is restricted to in-frame clones and leaves out a portion. The repertoire holds around 37,000 clones, with roughly three quarters as singletons. The material sequenced was peripheral blood, taken from a patient treated with radiotherapy plus ipilimumab. The receptor's source is a human donor with non-small cell lung cancer that progressed on radiotherapy plus ipilimumab. The chain joins TRBV5-8 to TRBJ2-2, with TRBD1 identical over 8 bases. CDR3 DNA sequence: TGTGCCAGCAGCTTCACGACAGGGGATTACACCGGGGAGCTGTTTTTT. It codes for CASSFTTGDYTGELFF.